This T cell receptor (beta chain) was documented in a study of T cells expressing NK-cell markers. Study-wide points: In a group of 5 to 7 donors, dominant NKG2C+ clonotypes represented 1.0-7.0% of CD8+ T cells.

Turning to this clonotype: The antigen remains unidentified.

TCRdb reanalyzed the 5' RACE reads and collapses them to one entry per CDR3 protein, without DNA. Here the sample table reports 400,000 to 450,000 distinct CDR3 sequences. The V gene's germline CDR1 is MNHEY and CDR2 SVGAGI. This CDR3 is 14 amino acids long. The chain links TRBV6-5 to TRBJ1-1; the D gene TCRdb calls, TRBD1, cannot be checked with no DNA. The sequenced sample was blood T cells: a sorted CD56 or NKG2C T cell subset, CD4+ or CD8+ T cells, or bulk PBMC T cells (not recorded which). The TCR originated in a woman between 18 and 75 years old in good health. The CDR3 is CASSYSGQGTEAFF.